This T cell receptor (beta chain) came from a study of a mutant IDH1 vaccine in newly diagnosed glioma. Turning to the study itself: Treated patients, 62.5% male and roughly 40% female, averaged about 40 years of age. Prior therapy was radiotherapy, temozolomide, or both; most received both.

Sequenced by immunoSEQ multiplex PCR; TCRdb stores in-frame clones only, minus some. The sample contains roughly 70,000 clones, more than 70% of which appear only once. Study-wide findings and caveats: With respect to changes in top peripheral T cell clonotypes, pseudoprogression seemed unrelated.

Time point described: baseline, week 1 (first vaccination visit). This sample's treatment: pre-vaccination baseline after standard-of-care therapy. Diagnosis in the donors showed new WHO grade 3 or 4 astrocytomas that were IDH1-mutant and ATRX-lost. This CDR3 is 13 amino acids long. Unmatched junction bases numbered 6, after V lost 5 bases and J lost 6 bases. Germline lookup yields CDR1 SGHTA and CDR2 FQGNSA. About this clone itself: The antigen remains undetermined.

The V gene is TRBV7-2, the J gene TRBJ1-2; 7 nucleotides line up with TRBD1. Source: peripheral blood mononuclear cells (PBMCs), taken from a glioma patient treated with radiotherapy, temozolomide or both. This clonotype was sampled from a woman under 30 with glioma. Some clones in this sample may be carry-over from other donors' samples. This chain's CDR3 is CASSPTGFNGYTF. In DNA, the CDR3 is TGTGCCAGCAGCCCGACAGGGTTTAATGGCTACACCTTC.